This record concerns one T cell receptor beta chain sequence. Its antigen is still unknown. The sample originates from a study of cytotoxic CD8 clonotypes in ibrutinib-treated CLL. Study as a whole: Samples showed on average about 250,000 productive templates and 94,082 productive rearrangements. Study observations and caveats: Rare overall, public clonotypes shrank or held steady under therapy. Clonality increased with ibrutinib response but returned toward baseline at progression. Sampling time points were not equivalent between sustained-remission and progressing patients.

Trimming took 6 bases from V and 6 from J, leaving 22 bases between them. Germline V gene data show CDR1 as MDHEN and CDR2 as SYDVKM. The CDR3 totals 16 residues. Clones were sequenced by immunoSEQ multiplex PCR, and TCRdb holds only the in-frame ones, with some missing. The sample includes approximately 330,000 clones, roughly 85% of them seen just once. The sequence was obtained from a human donor with chronic lymphocytic leukemia. V usage is TRBV28 and J usage is TRBJ2-3; D possibly corresponds to TRBD1 (6 bases). The source material was PBMCs, sampled before ibrutinib treatment. CDR3 DNA sequence: TGTGCCAGCAGCCTACCCACCAGGGGTCCGGTCGATACGCAGTATTTT. Translated: CASSLPTRGPVDTQYF. Together with reference TRBV28 and TRBJ2-3, the CDR3 gives the full variable domain: DVKVTQSSRYLVKRTGEKVFLECVQDMDHENMFWYRQDPGLGLRLIYFSYDVKMKEKGDIPEGYSVSREKKERFSLILESASTNQTSMYLCASSLPTRGPVDTQYFGPGTRLTVL.